This TCR beta chain was sequenced in a study of cytomegalovirus exposure and HLA in healthy donors. Findings and limits, study-wide: In a later analysis, fewer than 20,000 TCR beta sequences were associated with HLA alleles at 0.05 false discovery rate. DRB1 had the most TCR associations and HLA-C the fewest, a later analysis found, with rates varying by HLA locus.

In the PCR, 60 Vbeta and 13 Jbeta primers were used. Method: immunoSEQ multiplex PCR; TCRdb's copy keeps in-frame clones and lacks some. The data hold about 100,000 clones, with roughly 76% observed a single time. The table lists this clone with a few counts. The antigen is undetermined. From germline, CDR1 is SGHDT and CDR2 YYEEEE. The CDR3 spans 15 residues. V was pared by 0 bases and J by 3 bases, with 11 bases between. Sequenced sample: PBMCs. This sequence joins TRBV5-6 and TRBJ2-3, with a tentative D call TRBD2 (6 bases). This TCR was recovered from a man between 35 and 55 years old in good health and CMV-seronegative. CDR3 DNA sequence: TGTGCCAGCAGCTTGGGCAGGGCGGGGACAGATACGCAGTATTTT. Translated: CASSLGRAGTDTQYF.